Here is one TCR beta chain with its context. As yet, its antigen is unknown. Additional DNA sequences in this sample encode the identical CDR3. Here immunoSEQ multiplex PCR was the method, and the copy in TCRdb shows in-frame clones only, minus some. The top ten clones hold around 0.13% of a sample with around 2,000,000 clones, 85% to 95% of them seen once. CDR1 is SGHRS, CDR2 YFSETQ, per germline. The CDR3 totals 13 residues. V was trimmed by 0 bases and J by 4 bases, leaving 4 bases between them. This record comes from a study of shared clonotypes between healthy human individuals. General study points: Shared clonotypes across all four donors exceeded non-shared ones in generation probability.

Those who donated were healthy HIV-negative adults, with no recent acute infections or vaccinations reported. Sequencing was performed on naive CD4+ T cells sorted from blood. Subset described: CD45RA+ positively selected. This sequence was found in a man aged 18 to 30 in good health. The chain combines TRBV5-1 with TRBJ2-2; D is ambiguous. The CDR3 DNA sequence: TGCGCCAGCAGCTTGGAAGGCACCGGGGAGCTGTTTTTT. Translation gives CASSLEGTGELFF.